The 32 T cell receptor beta chains listed next were all sequenced from one sample in a study of tumor-infiltrating lymphocytes in primary liver carcinoma. From unsorted bulk tissue weighing roughly 17-32 mg, DNA and RNA were co-extracted. Priming with a constant-region primer yielded TCR beta cDNA from about 510 ng total RNA. A slightly modified ARM-PCR protocol with three nested multiplex PCR rounds produced these TCR beta libraries. Rounds one and two of PCR, each of roughly 10 cycles, were primed with TRBV1-TRBV30 forward primers and a C-beta reverse primer. TCRdb re-called the multiplex PCR reads with MiXCR, one entry per CDR3 protein. The sample has about 20,000 distinct CDR3 sequences, 60% to 85% seen once; the top ten hold almost 40%. Sequences were obtained from liver tumor tissue from sampling region 4. As to subset: tumor region T4, right-lateral pole. Receptors were obtained from a young woman with primary liver carcinoma and hepatitis B virus infection.

This chain connects TRBV20-1 to TRBJ2-1; 8 bases map to TRBD2. Germline lookup yields CDR1 DFQATT and CDR2 SNEGSKA (reference sequence). V shed 8 bases and J 0 bases; nucleotides not matched to a gene: 12. The CDR3 is 16 residues long. The DNA for the CDR3 is TGCAGTACTAACCAACTCGGGACTAGCTCCTACAATGAGCAGTTCTTC. Its protein is CSTNQLGTSSYNEQFF.

Remarks on this clonotype: Compared with germline, one end of the junction differs, possibly owing to a read error. The genes are TRBV12-3 or TRBV12-4 and TRBJ2-1; 11 bases agree with TRBD2. The CDR3 has 15 residues. Here the CDR3 DNA reads TGTGCCAGCAGCTTGCCAGGGACTAGCGGACTTGAGAAGTTCTTC. Protein product: CASSLPGTSGLEKFF.

As for this clonotype: One end of the junction varies from germline; a read error may be responsible. The V and J genes are TRBV6-1 and TRBJ1-2; D ambiguous. The CDR3 is made up of 18 amino acids. Germline values: CDR1 MNHNS, CDR2 SASEGT. The CDR3: CASSERFLVLRFNNGYTF. The CDR3 nucleotides are TGTGCCAGCAGTGAACGGTTTCTGGTCCTTAGATTTAACAATGGCTACACCTTC.

Regarding this clonotype: The CDR3 end shows no conserved phenylalanine or tryptophan, and so a read error is likely. The rearrangement links TRBV12-3 or TRBV12-4 to TRBJ2-3; D gene ambiguous. The CDR3 has 13 amino acids. The ends were cut back, 8 bases at V and 2 bases at J, with 11 bases in the middle. The CDR3 loop is CASCYQYTDTQYS. CDR3 coding DNA: TGTGCCAGCTGTTATCAATACACAGATACGCAGTATTCT.

About this clonotype: A junction end diverges from the germline sequence, so it may reflect a read error. The J gene is TRBJ2-1, the V gene TRBV10-3, with D tentatively TRBD2 (6 bases). Germline loops: CDR1 ENHRY, CDR2 SYGVKD. CDR3 length: 14 amino acids. CDR3 DNA sequence: TGTGCCATCAGTCCCACGGCGACGCGGGATGGGCAGTCCTTC. Translating it yields CAISPTATRDGQSF.

Notes on this clonotype: Lacking the conserved final phenylalanine or tryptophan, this CDR3 likely reflects a read error. The V call is TRBV6-5, the J call TRBJ2-1; 14 positions match TRBD2. Germline V CDR1 and CDR2: MNHEY, SVGAGI. V trimming: 1 base; J trimming: 5 bases; junction bases outside the gene matches: 4. The CDR3 is 17 amino acids. CDR3 region: CASSYYGTSGRDNEQFL. CDR3 sequence (DNA): TGTGCCAGCAGTTACTACGGGACTAGCGGGAGAGACAATGAGCAGTTCTTA.

The genes are TRBV6-1 and TRBJ2-2; D may match TRBD1 or TRBD2 (6 bases each). This CDR3 is built from 19 residues. The V gene's germline CDR1 is MNHNS and CDR2 SASEGT. Trimming shortened V by 2 bases and J by 17 bases, and 36 bases separated the two germline ends. CDR3 sequence reads: CASSETLPGGAANTGDLFF. In nucleotides, the CDR3 is TGTGCCAGCAGTGAAACCCTTCCCGGGGGCGCCGCGAATACCGGGGACCTATTTTTT.

Regarding this clonotype: A read error may produce the germline difference seen at one junction end. This rearrangement joins TRBV28 to TRBJ1-2; D ambiguous. Per the germline V gene, CDR1 is MDHEN and CDR2 is SYDVKM. The CDR3 totals 15 residues. This CDR3 is CDSRSRLAPYYGYTF. The CDR3 DNA sequence: TGTGACAGCAGGTCAAGACTCGCTCCCTACTATGGCTACACCTTC.

This sequence joins TRBV20-1 and TRBJ2-7, with a weak D call TRBD1 (5 bases). From germline, CDR1 is DFQATT and CDR2 SNEGSKA (reference sequence). The CDR3 has 13 amino acids. V was shortened by 7 bases and J by 0 bases, with 13 bases between the two germline ends. Here the CDR3 reads CSGHRYYSYEQYF. The CDR3 DNA sequence: TGCAGTGGGCACAGGTACTACTCCTACGAGCAGTACTTC.

This clonotype was observed many times. V gene TRBV6-6 combines with J gene TRBJ2-3; TRBD2 is a possible D gene (6 bases). CDR1 MNHNY and CDR2 SVGAGI come from the germline V gene (reference sequence). V lost 4 bases and J lost 11, with 28 bases in between. The CDR3 totals 17 residues. CDR3 sequence (DNA): TGTGCCAGCAGTTCCACCTTAGACCGGGGAGGCCAGATAGGGCAGTATTTT. This codes for CASSSTLDRGGQIGQYF.

This clonotype was seen just once. The chain combines TRBV15 with TRBJ2-2; 10 bases are shared with TRBD2. Germline V gene lookup returns CDR1 LNHNV and CDR2 YYDKDF (reference sequence). Trimming at V came to 1 base and at J to 3 bases, leaving 5 bases not matched to a gene. This CDR3 region has 17 residues. The chain's CDR3 is CATSRVGLARHTGELFF. In DNA, the CDR3 is TGTGCCACCAGCAGAGTGGGACTAGCGAGACACACCGGGGAGCTGTTTTTT.

This chain joins TRBV4-3 and TRBJ2-7, with TRBD2 matching over 7 bases. From germline, CDR1 is LGHNA and CDR2 YSLEER. The CDR3 loop spans 18 amino acids. The trim removed 1 base at V and 7 bases at J, leaving 19 bases unmatched. The CDR3 DNA reads TGCGCCAGCAGCCAAGTTGTGACGGGGGGTCACATTAGCTCTGAGCAGTACTTC. It specifies CASSQVVTGGHISSEQYF.

As to this clonotype: Mismatch with germline at one junction end may stem from a read error. This chain uses TRBV11-3 with TRBJ2-1; 13 bases are a match to TRBD2. Germline assignment: CDR1 SGHNT and CDR2 YENEEA. The CDR3 loop spans 15 amino acids. The CDR3 DNA sequence: TGTGCCAGCAGCCGACTAGCGGGGGGAGGGTATGATCAATTATTC. Translated, it gives CASSRLAGGGYDQLF. Complete variable domain (other parts from reference TRBV11-3 and TRBJ2-1): EAGVVQSPRYKIIEKKQPVAFWCNPISGHNTLYWYLQNLGQGPELLIRYENEEAVDDSQLPKDRFSAERLKGVDSTLKIQPAELGDSAVYLCASSRLAGGGYDQLFGPGTRLTVL.

A note on this clonotype: The CDR3 does not close with the conserved phenylalanine or tryptophan, likely indicating a read error. V and J are TRBV29-1 and TRBJ1-1; D remains ambiguous. Germline V gives CDR1 SQVTM, CDR2 ANQGSEA. This CDR3 spans 12 amino acids. The CDR3 loop reads CSVETWSTGAFI. The DNA of the CDR3 is TGCAGCGTCGAGACATGGAGCACTGGAGCTTTCATT.

The V gene is TRBV11-2, the J gene TRBJ2-1, with TRBD2 matching 7 bases. With V trimmed by 9 bases and J by 7 bases, 12 bases remained unmatched. The V gene's germline CDR1 is SGHAT and CDR2 FQNNGV. This CDR3 has 14 residues. The CDR3 region is CASNLGGRWNEQFF. Here the CDR3 DNA reads TGTGCCAGTAACCTCGGGGGGAGGTGGAATGAGCAGTTCTTC.

As for this clonotype: This is likely a read error, given that the CDR3 carries no conserved phenylalanine or tryptophan at its end. The chain employs TRBV14 and TRBJ1-1; D is unresolved. The CDR3 spans 14 residues. V was trimmed by 4 bases and J by 0 bases, leaving 9 bases between them. CDR1 is SGHDN, CDR2 FVKESK, per germline. Here the CDR3 DNA reads TGTGCCAGCAGCCCCACGGGGATGAACACTGAAGCTTTCTAT. Its protein product is CASSPTGMNTEAFY.

This chain joins TRBV12-3 or TRBV12-4 and TRBJ2-3; D call uncertain. The CDR3 is made up of 15 amino acids. V shed 7 bases and J shed 3 bases, with 17 bases lying between them. The CDR3 nucleotides read TGTGCCAGCAATCTTCCCCCTCCTAGTACAGATACGCAGTATTTT. It is translated as CASNLPPPSTDTQYF.

The chain couples TRBV28 to TRBJ2-7, with 9 bases aligning to TRBD2. V lost 4 bases, J lost 7 bases, and 14 bases stayed unmatched. The CDR3 consists of 16 residues. Germline V gene sequence: CDR1 MDHEN, CDR2 SYDVKM. Here the CDR3 DNA reads TGTGCCAGCAGTTCGCCTTGGCTAGCGGGAATGAGTGAGCAGTACTTC. It yields the protein CASSSPWLAGMSEQYF.

The rearrangement uses TRBV29-1 and TRBJ2-5; possibly TRBD2 for D (6 bases). Germline-derived CDR1 and CDR2 are SQVTM and ANQGSEA. Trimming took off 7 bases at V and 1 base at J, with 10 bases between the two ends. This CDR3 contains 12 residues. The CDR3 DNA reads as TGCAGCGATAGACTAGGCCAAGAGACCCAGTACTTC. Its protein is CSDRLGQETQYF.

Regarding this clonotype: One end of the junction fails to match germline, which may point to a read error. This chain connects TRBV6-2 or TRBV6-3 to TRBJ2-1; D is perhaps TRBD2 (5 bases). Germline loops: CDR1 MNHEY, CDR2 SVGEGT. The CDR3 contains 17 residues. The CDR3 DNA reads TGTACCAGCCGACAAACCGGACTGCTTTACCAATACAATGAGCAGTTCTTT. This encodes CTSRQTGLLYQYNEQFF.

This clonotype was observed a handful of times. An end of the junction differs from the germline gene, which may be a read error. The chain links TRBV4-3 to TRBJ1-2; weak D call: TRBD1 (5 bases). Germline CDR1 reads LGHNA; CDR2 reads YSLEER. The CDR3 contains 15 residues. The CDR3 here is CASSQYWGRVNGYTF. The CDR3 DNA is TGTGCCAGCAGCCAGTATTGGGGCAGGGTGAATGGCTACACCTTC.

Comment on this clonotype: Sequence at one end of the junction differs from germline and may be a read error. This rearrangement joins TRBV6-1 to TRBJ2-2, with D perhaps TRBD1 or TRBD2 (6 bases each). CDR3 length: 19 amino acids. CDR1 MNHNS and CDR2 SASEGT come from the germline V gene. CDR3 amino acids: CASSETHPGGATNTGELFF. DNA for the CDR3: TGTGCCAGTAGTGAAACCCATCCCGGGGGCGCCACGAACACCGGGGAGCTGTTTTTT.

Concerning this clonotype itself: Relative to the germline gene, one junction end is altered; a read error may explain this. The chain is built from TRBV11-2 and TRBJ2-1; no firm D call. There are 12 residues in the CDR3. CDR1 is SGHAT, CDR2 FQNNGV, per germline. CDR3 DNA: TGTGGCAGCAGCTTTCTTAATTGTGGGCAGTTCTTC. This sequence encodes CGSSFLNCGQFF.

Details on this clonotype: The junction departs from germline at one end; a sequencing error may be responsible. The chain combines TRBV4-2 with TRBJ2-7; TRBD1 agrees at 7 bases. CDR1 is LGHNA, CDR2 YNFKEQ, per germline. This CDR3 spans 18 amino acids. The CDR3 protein is CASSQEHLGQVGPREQYF. The CDR3 DNA follows: TGTGCCAGCAGCCAGGAACACCTAGGACAGGTGGGACCACGCGAGCAGTACTTT.

Details on this clonotype: One junction end does not reproduce the germline sequence, and a read error may be involved. This chain connects TRBV4-1 to TRBJ2-5; D may be TRBD2 (5 bases). Germline V gives CDR1 MGHRA, CDR2 YSYEKL. The length of the CDR3 is 14 residues. In nucleotides, the CDR3 is TGCGCCAGCAACCAAGAAGAGAGGGCCGTGACCCAGCATTTC. Residues: CASNQEERAVTQHF.

This clonotype was observed a few times. No conserved phenylalanine or tryptophan ends this CDR3, so it is likely a read error. The chain joins TRBV29-1 to TRBJ2-1; D unresolved. The CDR3 runs to 14 residues. Germline CDR1 is SQVTM and CDR2 is ANQGSEA. This CDR3 is CNAATGVSSNEQFL. The DNA for the CDR3 is TGCAACGCCGCGACTGGAGTAAGTTCCAATGAGCAGTTCCTC.

For this clonotype: It is likely a read error, because the conserved phenylalanine at the end of the CDR3 is missing. V gene TRBV5-4 combines with J gene TRBJ1-1; the D gene is possibly TRBD1 (6 bases). CDR1 is SGHNT and CDR2 is YYREEE in the germline V gene (reference sequence). The CDR3 totals 13 residues. The CDR3 region is CASSLTGRTEAFI. Written as DNA, the CDR3 is TGTGCCAGCAGCTTAACAGGGAGAACTGAGGCTTTCATT.

This clonotype appeared once. The chain combines TRBV7-2 with TRBJ2-7; D unresolved. The V end lost 3 bases, the J end lost 1 base, and 7 bases lay between the germline ends. The CDR3 has 13 residues. Germline values: CDR1 SGHTA, CDR2 FQGNSA. CDR3 protein: CASSLSHSYEQYF. CDR3 in DNA: TGTGCCAGCAGCTTGTCACATTCCTACGAGCAGTACTTC.

With respect to this clonotype: This may be a read error: a much more frequent sequence differs by one nucleotide. The genes are TRBV7-8 and TRBJ2-3; TRBD2 agrees at 10 bases. Germline values: CDR1 SGHVS, CDR2 FQNEAQ. The CDR3 sequence is 18 residues long. J gave up 4 bases and V 5 bases, and 15 bases lay outside the gene matches. CDR3 region: CASSPLRGSGRASDTQYF. CDR3 DNA sequence: TGTGCCAGCAGCCCCCTGCGGGGGAGCGGGAGGGCCTCAGATACGCAGTATTTT.

Remarks on this clonotype: Its ends do not fully match the called genes, so a read error is possible. This sequence joins TRBV4-2 and TRBJ2-1, with unresolved D. The CDR3 covers 18 residues. CDR1 is LGHNA and CDR2 is YNFKEQ in the germline V gene. For the CDR3, the DNA is TGTGCCAGCAACCACGTAGTGAGCGTCCGAAGCTCCTACGATGAGCAGTTCTTC. Amino acid sequence: CASNHVVSVRSSYDEQFF.

A remark on this clonotype: Relative to the germline gene, one junction end is altered; a read error may explain this. CDR3 region: CSAAGTSGNTDTHYF. The CDR3 DNA follows: TGCAGTGCCGCAGGGACTAGCGGTAACACAGATACGCACTATTTT. V and J are TRBV29-1 and TRBJ2-3; 11 positions agree with TRBD2. The CDR3 consists of 15 residues. Germline CDR1 reads SQVTM; CDR2 reads ANQGSEA.

This chain joins TRBV4-3 and TRBJ1-2; D gene uncertain. Germline assignment: CDR1 LGHNA and CDR2 YSLEER. The CDR3 spans 14 residues. The CDR3 loop reads CFSSAGLEIYGYTF. CDR3 nucleotides: TGCTTCAGCAGCGCTGGGTTGGAGATCTATGGCTACACCTTC.